Shown below are 10 T cell receptor delta chains from a single sample sequenced in a study of gamma-delta T cells after stem cell transplantation. TCRdb ran CATT on the RT-PCR reads. The table has more than 750 delta-chain clones, about 3.6% seen once; the top ten hold 59%. The material sequenced was gamma-delta T cells. These receptors originate from a human donor. It is not recorded whose cells these are; they may come from a transplant donor.

This clone was seen a handful of times. The TCRdb protein, from a much larger clone, departs from this DNA's translation at residue 14, likely by read error; the protein shown derives from the DNA. This chain links TRDV2 with TRDJ1, with 8 bases aligning to TRDD3. CDR1 is GEAIGNYY, CDR2 EKD, per germline. The CDR3 is 17 amino acids. Written as DNA, the CDR3 is TGTGCCTGTGACACCGTGGCTACTGGGGGTCACACCGATAATCTCATCTTT. It yields the protein CACDTVATGGHTDNLIF.

This clone was seen a few times. TCRdb records a much larger clone's protein for this DNA, with a difference at residue 3 that likely arises from a read error; the protein given is the translation of the DNA. The genes are TRDV2 and TRDJ1, with 11 bases identical to TRDD3. This CDR3 spans 20 amino acids. The germline V gene has CDR1 GEAIGNYY and CDR2 EKD. The CDR3 DNA reads TGTGCCCGTGACCAAGTACTGGGGGATAAAGATCCTAAAAACACCGATAAACTCATCTTT. Translated: CARDQVLGDKDPKNTDKLIF.

This clone has more than one count but fewer than ten. Given a far larger clone just one base away, this is likely a sequencing read error. Within the sample, other DNA sequences also encode this same CDR3. The chain has TRDV1 and TRDJ1; TRDD3 matches at 12 bases. CDR3 length equals 21 residues. V lost 5 bases, J lost 2 bases, and 21 bases stayed unmatched. The V gene's germline CDR1 is TSWWSYY and CDR2 QGS. CDR3 protein: CALGKGFLRRTGGYSTDKLIF. The CDR3 DNA reads TGTGCTCTTGGGAAGGGTTTCCTGCGTCGTACTGGGGGATACTCAACCGATAAACTCATCTTT.

Regarding this clone: This DNA translates differently at residue 15 from the TCRdb protein, which is that of a much larger clone; a read error is likely, and the protein shown is the DNA's own translation. V usage is TRDV1 and J usage is TRDJ4; 10 nucleotides match TRDD3. The CDR3 contains 19 residues. Germline values: CDR1 TSWWSYY, CDR2 QGS. The V and J ends lost 1 base and 9 bases, in that order; junction bases with no gene match: 23. In DNA form, the CDR3 reads TGTGCTCTTGGGGAACGGTTCTGGTGGGGGATACCAGTAACATGGCAGTTGATCTTT. Residues: CALGERFWWGIPVTWQLIF.

This clone was picked up a small number of times. The protein TCRdb lists belongs to a much larger clone and differs from this DNA's translation at residue 3, which points to a read error; the protein shown is made from the DNA. The chain has TRDV2 and TRDJ1; weak D call: TRDD3 (6 bases). The CDR3 consists of 13 residues. The germline V gene has CDR1 GEAIGNYY and CDR2 EKD. CDR3 loop: CARDGILTDKLIF. The CDR3 bases are TGTGCCCGTGATGGGATATTAACCGATAAACTCATCTTT.

In this sample, this clone turned up a few times. For this DNA, TCRdb reports the protein of a much larger clone, which diverges at residue 2, most likely from a read error; the protein presented here is translated directly from the DNA. The chain uses TRDV2 and TRDJ1; 10 bases line up with TRDD3. Germline CDR1 GEAIGNYY, CDR2 EKD. This CDR3 has 19 amino acids. The CDR3 is CSCETLGELGDRVTDKLIF. CDR3 bases: TGTTCCTGTGAGACCCTTGGGGAGCTGGGGGATAGGGTCACCGATAAACTCATCTTT.

This clone is judged large. This CDR3 is also generated by other DNA sequences in the sample. The chain couples TRDV1 to TRDJ1, with 12 bases matching TRDD3. The CDR3 consists of 21 residues. The V segment lost 2 bases and the J segment 4 bases; nucleotides outside the gene matches: 20. The germline V gene encodes CDR1 TSWWSYY and CDR2 QGS. This CDR3 reads CALGEFLPSRYWGILSDKLIF. Written as DNA, the CDR3 is TGTGCTCTTGGGGAATTCCTCCCCAGTCGGTACTGGGGGATACTGAGCGATAAACTCATCTTT.

This clone was recorded a few times. The mismatch at residue 5 between this DNA's translation and the TCRdb protein of a much larger clone likely reflects a read error; the protein shown is translated from the DNA. The V gene is TRDV1, the J gene TRDJ1; TRDD3 aligns across 11 bases. Trimming took 4 bases from V and 2 from J; bases not matched to a gene: 21. Germline lookup yields CDR1 TSWWSYY and CDR2 QGS. This CDR3 spans 21 amino acids. CDR3 sequence reads: CALGGLESDWGIKGGTDKLIF. The CDR3 DNA follows: TGTGCTCTTGGGGGACTAGAGTCAGACTGGGGGATAAAAGGGGGGACCGATAAACTCATCTTT.

On this clone: A far larger clone is off by one base, so a read error is likely. The same CDR3 is also encoded by other DNA sequences in this sample. CDR3 coding DNA: TGTGCCTGTGACACCGTGGCTACTGGGGGTCACACTGATAAACTCATCTTT. Translation gives CACDTVATGGHTDKLIF. The rearrangement uses TRDV2 and TRDJ1; 8 nucleotides line up with TRDD3. This CDR3 contains 17 residues. Germline V lookup: CDR1 GEAIGNYY, CDR2 EKD.

This clone was detected a few times. The TCRdb protein comes from a much larger clone and disagrees with this DNA's translation at residue 7, likely due to a read error; the protein given here is derived from the DNA. This rearrangement joins TRDV1 to TRDJ4; TRDD3 matches 10 bases. V was clipped by 1 base and J by 9 bases; unmatched bases: 23. Germline assignment: CDR1 TSWWSYY and CDR2 QGS. The CDR3 contains 19 residues. The CDR3 spells CALGERIWWGIPVTGQLIF. The CDR3 DNA follows: TGTGCTCTTGGGGAACGGATCTGGTGGGGGATACCAGTAACAGGGCAGTTGATCTTT.